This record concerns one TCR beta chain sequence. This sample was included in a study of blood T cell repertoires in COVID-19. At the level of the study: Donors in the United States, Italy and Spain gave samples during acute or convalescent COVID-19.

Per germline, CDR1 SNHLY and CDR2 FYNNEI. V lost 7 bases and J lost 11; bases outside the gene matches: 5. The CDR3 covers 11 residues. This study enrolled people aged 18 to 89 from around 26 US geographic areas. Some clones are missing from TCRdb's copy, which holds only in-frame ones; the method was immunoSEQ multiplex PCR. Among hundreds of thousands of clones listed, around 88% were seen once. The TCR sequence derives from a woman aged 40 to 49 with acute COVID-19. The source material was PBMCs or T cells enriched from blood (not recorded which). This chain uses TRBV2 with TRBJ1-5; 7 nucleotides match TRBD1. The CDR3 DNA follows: TGTGCCAGCAACGGAGGGGGCTCCCAGCATTTT. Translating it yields CASNGGGSQHF.